The 5 T cell receptor beta chains in this list originate from one sample, sequenced in a study of blood T cell repertoires in COVID-19. Assay: immunoSEQ multiplex PCR; the TCRdb copy retains only in-frame clones and omits some. Of roughly 220,000 clones in the sample, around 81% were seen once. Material for sequencing was peripheral blood. Receptors were obtained from a woman in her 30s who had recovered from COVID-19.

The CDR3 loop is CASSDGQAANEKLFF. CDR3 in DNA: TGCGCCAGCAGTGACGGACAGGCGGCTAATGAAAAACTGTTTTTT. The V gene is TRBV10-1, the J gene TRBJ1-4, with TRBD1 identical over 7 bases. The germline gives CDR1 WNHNN, CDR2 SYGVQD (reference sequence). The CDR3 spans 15 residues. After removal of 3 bases from V and 3 bases from J, the junction contained 4 bases not matched to a gene.

The chain is built from TRBV4-1 and TRBJ2-4, with 7 bases matching TRBD2. There are 15 residues in the CDR3. The germline CDR1 and CDR2 sequences are MGHRA and YSYEKL. V lost 6 bases to trimming and J lost 1 base; unmatched junction nucleotides: 6. In DNA form, the CDR3 reads TGCGCCAGCAGTATTCGGGAGGCTGCCAAAAACATTCAGTACTTC. Translating gives CASSIREAAKNIQYF.

Only a few counts were recorded for this clone. As DNA, the CDR3 is TGTGCCAGCAGCCAAGCAGGTAGGCCTAACTATGGCTACACCTTC. Its translation is CASSQAGRPNYGYTF. The chain recombines TRBV3-1 (or the pseudogene TRBV3-2) with TRBJ1-2; no reliable D call. Trimming stripped 1 base from V and 0 bases from J, with 9 bases between. Germline loops: CDR1 LGHDT, CDR2 YNNKEL (reference sequence). The CDR3 extends over 15 amino acids.

The chain carries TRBV2 and TRBJ1-5; D is unclear. V was clipped by 2 bases and J by 4 bases, with 9 bases between them. The germline V gene has CDR1 SNHLY and CDR2 FYNNEI. The CDR3 runs to 14 residues. The CDR3: CASSEKAVNQPQHF. DNA for the CDR3: TGTGCCAGCAGTGAAAAGGCGGTAAATCAGCCCCAGCATTTT.

As DNA, the CDR3 is TGTGCCAGCAGGATCAGGGTGATAGGTTCTAATTCACCCCTCCACTTT. Protein: CASRIRVIGSNSPLHF. This sequence joins TRBV2 and TRBJ1-6; a possible D gene is TRBD1 (5 bases). Trimming took off 6 bases at V and 6 bases at J, with 18 bases between the two ends. The length of the CDR3 is 16 residues. Per the germline V gene, CDR1 is SNHLY and CDR2 is FYNNEI.